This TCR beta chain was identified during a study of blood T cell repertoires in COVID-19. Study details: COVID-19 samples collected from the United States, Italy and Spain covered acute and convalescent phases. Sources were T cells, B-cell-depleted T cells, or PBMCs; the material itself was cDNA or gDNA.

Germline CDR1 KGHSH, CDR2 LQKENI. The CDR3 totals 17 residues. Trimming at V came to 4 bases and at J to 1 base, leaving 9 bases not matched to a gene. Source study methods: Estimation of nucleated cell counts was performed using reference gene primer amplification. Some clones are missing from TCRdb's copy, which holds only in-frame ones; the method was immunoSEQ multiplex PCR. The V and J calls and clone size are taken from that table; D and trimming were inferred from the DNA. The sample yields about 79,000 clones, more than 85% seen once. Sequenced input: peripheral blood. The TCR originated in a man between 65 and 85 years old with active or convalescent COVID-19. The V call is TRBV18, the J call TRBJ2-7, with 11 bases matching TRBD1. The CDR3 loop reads CASSLTTGTGGSYEQYF. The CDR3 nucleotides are TGTGCCAGCTCACTCACGACCGGGACAGGGGGATCCTACGAGCAGTACTTC.